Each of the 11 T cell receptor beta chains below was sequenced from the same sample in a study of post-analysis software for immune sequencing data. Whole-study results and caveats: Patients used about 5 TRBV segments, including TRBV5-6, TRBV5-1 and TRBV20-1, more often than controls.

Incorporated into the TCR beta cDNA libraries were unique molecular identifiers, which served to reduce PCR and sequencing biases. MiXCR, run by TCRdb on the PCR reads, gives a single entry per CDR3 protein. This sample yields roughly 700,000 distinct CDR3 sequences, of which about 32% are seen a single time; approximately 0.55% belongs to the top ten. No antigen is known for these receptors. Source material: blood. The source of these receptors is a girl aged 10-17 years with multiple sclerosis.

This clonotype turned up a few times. CDR3 residues: CASSDSNGGTSEQFF. In DNA form, the CDR3 reads TGTGCCAGCAGTGACTCGAACGGTGGGACTTCGGAGCAGTTCTTC. V usage is TRBV6-4 and J usage is TRBJ2-1; D might be TRBD2 (6 bases). This CDR3 spans 15 amino acids. Looked up from germline, CDR1 is MRHNA and CDR2 is SNTAGT. The V end lost 0 bases, the J end lost 10 bases, and 16 bases lay between the germline ends.

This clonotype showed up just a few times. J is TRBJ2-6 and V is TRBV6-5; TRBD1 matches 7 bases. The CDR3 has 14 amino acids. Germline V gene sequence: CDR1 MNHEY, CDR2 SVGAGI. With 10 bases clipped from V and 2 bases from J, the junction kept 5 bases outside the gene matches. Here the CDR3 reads CAIRGGPGANVLTF. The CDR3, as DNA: TGTGCCATCCGAGGGGGCCCTGGGGCCAACGTCCTGACTTTC.

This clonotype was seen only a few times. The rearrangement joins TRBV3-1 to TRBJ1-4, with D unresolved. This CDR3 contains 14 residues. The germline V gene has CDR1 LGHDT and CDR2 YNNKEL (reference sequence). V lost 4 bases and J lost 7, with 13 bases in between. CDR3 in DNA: TGTGCCAGCAGCCTAGGCCGGTGGGGTGAAAAACTGTTTTTT. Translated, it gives CASSLGRWGEKLFF.

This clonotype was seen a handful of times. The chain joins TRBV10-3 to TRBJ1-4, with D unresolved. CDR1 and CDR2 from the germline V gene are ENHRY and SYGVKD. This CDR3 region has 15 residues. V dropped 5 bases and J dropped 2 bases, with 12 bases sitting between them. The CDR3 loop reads CAISRERGTNEKLFF. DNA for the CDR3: TGTGCCATCAGTAGGGAACGTGGGACTAATGAAAAACTGTTTTTT.

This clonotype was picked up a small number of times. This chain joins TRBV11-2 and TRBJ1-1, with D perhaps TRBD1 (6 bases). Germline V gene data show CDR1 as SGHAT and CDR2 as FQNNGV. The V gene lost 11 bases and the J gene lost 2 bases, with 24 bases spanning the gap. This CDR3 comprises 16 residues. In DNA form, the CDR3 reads TGTGCCTCCAACGGGGGCTTGGGGCACTCCAACACTGAAGCTTTCTTT. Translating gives CASNGGLGHSNTEAFF.

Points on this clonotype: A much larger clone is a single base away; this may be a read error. The CDR3 DNA reads TGTGCCAGCAGCGTAGCGGTAGCGGGAAGCACAGATACGCGGTATTTT. This encodes CASSVAVAGSTDTRYF. The V call is TRBV9, the J call TRBJ2-3; the match to TRBD2 covers 8 bases. Germline V gives CDR1 SGDLS, CDR2 YYNGEE. The CDR3 is made up of 16 amino acids.

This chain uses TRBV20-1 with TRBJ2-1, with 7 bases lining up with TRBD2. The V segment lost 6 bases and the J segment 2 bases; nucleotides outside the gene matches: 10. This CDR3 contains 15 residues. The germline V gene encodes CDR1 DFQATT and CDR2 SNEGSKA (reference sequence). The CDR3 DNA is TGCAGTGCAAGGTGGGCGGGAGTCCCCTACAATGAGCAGTTCTTC. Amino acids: CSARWAGVPYNEQFF.

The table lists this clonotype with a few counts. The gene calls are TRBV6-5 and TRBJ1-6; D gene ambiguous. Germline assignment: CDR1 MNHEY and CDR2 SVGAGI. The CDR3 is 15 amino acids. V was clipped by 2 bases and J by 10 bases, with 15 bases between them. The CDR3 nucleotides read TGTGCCAGCAGTTACACCGGCCCTTGGGAGTCACCCCTCCACTTT. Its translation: CASSYTGPWESPLHF.

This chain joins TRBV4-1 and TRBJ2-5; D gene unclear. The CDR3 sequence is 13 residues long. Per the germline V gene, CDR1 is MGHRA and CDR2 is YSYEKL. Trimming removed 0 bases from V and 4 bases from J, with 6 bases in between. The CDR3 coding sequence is TGCGCCAGCAGCCAAGATTCGGGAGAGACCCAGTACTTC. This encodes CASSQDSGETQYF.

CDR3 nucleotide sequence: TGTGCCAGCAGTGAAAGGACAGGGAACACTGAAGCTTTCTTT. It yields the protein CASSERTGNTEAFF. The chain joins TRBV6-4 to TRBJ1-1; 7 bases fit TRBD1. Germline CDR1 reads MRHNA; CDR2 reads SNTAGT. Trimming removed 3 bases from V and 1 base from J; junction bases left unmatched: 2. The CDR3 totals 14 residues.

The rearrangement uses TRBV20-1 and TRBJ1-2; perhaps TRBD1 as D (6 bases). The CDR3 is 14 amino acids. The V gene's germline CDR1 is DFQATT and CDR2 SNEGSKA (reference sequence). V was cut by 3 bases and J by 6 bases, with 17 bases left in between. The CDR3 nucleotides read TGCAGTGCTAGCTATATCAGGGGCGATGATGGCTACACCTTC. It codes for CSASYIRGDDGYTF.